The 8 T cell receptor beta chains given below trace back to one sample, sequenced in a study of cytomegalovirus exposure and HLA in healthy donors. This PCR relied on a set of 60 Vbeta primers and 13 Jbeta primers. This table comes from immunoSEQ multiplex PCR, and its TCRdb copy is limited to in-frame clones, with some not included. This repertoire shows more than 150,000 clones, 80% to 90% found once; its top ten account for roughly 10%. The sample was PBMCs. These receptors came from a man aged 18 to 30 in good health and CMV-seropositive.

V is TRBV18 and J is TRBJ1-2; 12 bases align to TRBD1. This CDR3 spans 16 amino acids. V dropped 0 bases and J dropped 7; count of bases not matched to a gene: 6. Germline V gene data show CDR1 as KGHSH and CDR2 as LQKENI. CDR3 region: CASSPPGQGANGGYTF. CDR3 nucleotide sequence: TGTGCCAGCTCACCACCGGGACAGGGGGCGAATGGTGGCTACACCTTC.

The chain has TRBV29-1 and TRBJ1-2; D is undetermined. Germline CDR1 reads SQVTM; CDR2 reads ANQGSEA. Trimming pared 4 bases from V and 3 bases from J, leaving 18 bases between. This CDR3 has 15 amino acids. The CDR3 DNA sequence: TGCAGCGTTGTTCGTAGGTTGGGCATTGACTATGGCTACACCTTC. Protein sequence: CSVVRRLGIDYGYTF.

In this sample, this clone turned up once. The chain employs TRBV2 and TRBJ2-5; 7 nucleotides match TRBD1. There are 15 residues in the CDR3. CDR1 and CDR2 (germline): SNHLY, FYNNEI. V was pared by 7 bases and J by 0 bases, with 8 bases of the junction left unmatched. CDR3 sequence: CASISSDRNQETQYF. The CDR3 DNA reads TGTGCCAGCATCTCCTCGGACAGGAACCAAGAGACCCAGTACTTC.

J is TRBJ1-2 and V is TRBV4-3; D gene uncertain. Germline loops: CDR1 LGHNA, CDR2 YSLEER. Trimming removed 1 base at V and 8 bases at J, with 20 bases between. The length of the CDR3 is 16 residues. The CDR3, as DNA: TGCGCCAGCAGCCAAGGCCTTGGGTCTCCCTCGGGGGGCTACACCTTC. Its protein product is CASSQGLGSPSGGYTF.

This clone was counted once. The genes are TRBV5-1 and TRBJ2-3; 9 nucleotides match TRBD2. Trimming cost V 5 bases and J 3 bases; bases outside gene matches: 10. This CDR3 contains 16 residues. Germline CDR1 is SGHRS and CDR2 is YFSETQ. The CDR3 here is CASRSSGGISTDTQYF. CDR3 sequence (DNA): TGCGCCAGCAGGTCCAGCGGGGGGATAAGTACAGATACGCAGTATTTT.

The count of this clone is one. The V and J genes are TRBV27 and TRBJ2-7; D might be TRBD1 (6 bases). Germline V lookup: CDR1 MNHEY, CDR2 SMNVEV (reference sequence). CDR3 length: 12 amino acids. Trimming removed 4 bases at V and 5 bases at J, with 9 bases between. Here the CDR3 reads CASSSDRNEQYF. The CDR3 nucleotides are TGTGCCAGCAGTTCGGACAGAAACGAGCAGTACTTC.

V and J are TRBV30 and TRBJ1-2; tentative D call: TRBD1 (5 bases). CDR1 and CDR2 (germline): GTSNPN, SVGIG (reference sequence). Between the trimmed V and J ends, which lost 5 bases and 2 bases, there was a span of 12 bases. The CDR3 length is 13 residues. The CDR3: CAWRGSRNYGYTF. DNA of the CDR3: TGTGCCTGGCGGGGGTCTAGGAACTATGGCTACACCTTC.

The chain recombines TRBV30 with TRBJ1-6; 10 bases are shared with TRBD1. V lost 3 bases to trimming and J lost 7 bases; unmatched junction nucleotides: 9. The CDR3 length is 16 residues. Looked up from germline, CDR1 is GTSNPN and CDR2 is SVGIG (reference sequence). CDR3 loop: CAWSVSGQGTNSPLHF. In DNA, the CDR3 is TGTGCCTGGAGCGTTTCGGGACAGGGGACAAATTCACCCCTCCACTTT.